The present entry profiles one T cell receptor beta chain with its context. This sample was taken from a study of T cell changes during pregnancy in multiple sclerosis. Some clones are missing from TCRdb's copy, which holds only in-frame ones; the method was immunoSEQ multiplex PCR. The sample records 25,000 to 40,000 clones, roughly 89% being singletons. The sample consisted of CD8+ T cells from peripheral blood mononuclear cells, taken before pregnancy. This clonotype originated in a female donor with multiple sclerosis, enrolled in a pregnancy study.

The CDR3 DNA reads as TGTGCCAGCAGTTTAGGGGCTAGCGGGGGAGGGACCTCCTACAATGAGCAGTTCTTC. It yields the protein CASSLGASGGGTSYNEQFF. The chain couples TRBV27 to TRBJ2-1; 10 bases align to TRBD2. CDR1 and CDR2 (germline): MNHEY, SMNVEV (reference sequence). V shed 2 bases, J shed 0 bases, and the junction held 10 bases outside the gene matches. The CDR3 spans 19 residues.